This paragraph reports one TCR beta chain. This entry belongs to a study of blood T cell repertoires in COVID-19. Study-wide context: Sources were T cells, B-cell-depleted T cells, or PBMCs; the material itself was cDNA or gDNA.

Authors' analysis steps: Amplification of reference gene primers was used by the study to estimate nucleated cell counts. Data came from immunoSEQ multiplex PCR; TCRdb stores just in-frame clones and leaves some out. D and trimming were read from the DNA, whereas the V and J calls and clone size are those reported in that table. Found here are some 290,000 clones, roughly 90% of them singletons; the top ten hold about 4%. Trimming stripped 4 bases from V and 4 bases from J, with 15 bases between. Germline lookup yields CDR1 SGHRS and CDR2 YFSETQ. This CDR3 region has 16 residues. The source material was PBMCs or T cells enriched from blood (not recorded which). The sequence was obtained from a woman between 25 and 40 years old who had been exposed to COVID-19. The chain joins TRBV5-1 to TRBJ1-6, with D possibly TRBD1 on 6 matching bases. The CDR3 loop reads CASSRSDSFYNSPLHF. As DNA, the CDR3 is TGCGCCAGCAGCCGATCGGACAGTTTTTATAATTCACCCCTCCACTTT.